Each of the 2 T cell receptor beta chains below was sequenced from the same sample in a study of cytotoxic CD8 clonotypes in ibrutinib-treated CLL. Method: immunoSEQ multiplex PCR; TCRdb's copy keeps in-frame clones and lacks some. The repertoire holds 130,000 or so clones, roughly 84% seen once, with 3.3% in the top ten. The input for sequencing was PBMCs, taken after 24 months of ibrutinib treatment. The receptors originated from a human donor with chronic lymphocytic leukemia.

V is TRBV28 and J is TRBJ1-2; D may be TRBD1 (5 bases). V lost 6 bases and J lost 4, with 12 bases in between. Germline lookup yields CDR1 MDHEN and CDR2 SYDVKM. This CDR3 has 13 residues. The CDR3 region has the DNA TGTGCCAGCAGACCCGACAGACCCTATGGCTACACCTTC. Its protein is CASRPDRPYGYTF.

The gene calls are TRBV7-4 and TRBJ2-1, with TRBD1 matching over 8 bases. With V trimmed by 2 bases and J by 5 bases, 5 bases remained unmatched. This CDR3 has 15 amino acids. Looked up from germline, CDR1 is SGHVT and CDR2 is SQSDAQ. The CDR3 DNA is TGTGCCAGCAGCTTATGTCAACAGGGGGACAATGAGCAGTTCTTC. Its protein is CASSLCQQGDNEQFF. The variable domain in full, completed from reference TRBV7-4 and TRBJ2-1, reads GAGVSQSPRYKVAKRGRDVALRCDSISGHVTLYWYRQTLGQGSEVLTYSQSDAQRDKSGRPSGRFSAERPERSVSTLKIQRTEQGDSAVYLCASSLCQQGDNEQFFGPGTRLTVL.